This TCR beta chain was identified in a study of blood T cell repertoires in COVID-19. Study-level information: Italy, Spain and the United States were the sources of the convalescent and acute COVID-19 samples. Nucleic acid was either cDNA or gDNA, and it came from T cells, B-cell-depleted T cells, or PBMCs.

Original processing methods: Reference gene primers were amplified, and this amplification served to estimate nucleated cell counts. Clones were read by immunoSEQ multiplex PCR, and TCRdb kept only the in-frame ones, dropping some. For V, J and clone size, that table is used; D and trimming come from the DNA. The repertoire holds some 110,000 clones, with 71% as singletons. About this clone itself: Other DNA sequences in the same sample also yield this CDR3.

The length of the CDR3 is 15 residues. V lost 0 bases to trimming and J lost 0 bases, with 8 bases between them. Per germline, CDR1 KGHSH and CDR2 LQKENI. The clonotype comes from a human donor with acute or convalescent COVID-19. The donor label of this sample is uncertain. Material for sequencing was peripheral blood. V and J are TRBV18 and TRBJ1-1; no clear D gene. The CDR3 here is CASSPPGIMNTEAFF. In nucleotides, the CDR3 is TGTGCCAGCTCACCACCCGGGATTATGAACACTGAAGCTTTCTTT. The full variable domain, with the rest looked up from reference TRBV18 and TRBJ1-1, is NAGVMQNPRHLVRRRGQEARLRCSPMKGHSHVYWYRQLPEEGLKFMVYLQKENIIDESGMPKERFSAEFPKEGPSILRIQQVVRGDSAAYFCASSPPGIMNTEAFFGQGTRLTVV.